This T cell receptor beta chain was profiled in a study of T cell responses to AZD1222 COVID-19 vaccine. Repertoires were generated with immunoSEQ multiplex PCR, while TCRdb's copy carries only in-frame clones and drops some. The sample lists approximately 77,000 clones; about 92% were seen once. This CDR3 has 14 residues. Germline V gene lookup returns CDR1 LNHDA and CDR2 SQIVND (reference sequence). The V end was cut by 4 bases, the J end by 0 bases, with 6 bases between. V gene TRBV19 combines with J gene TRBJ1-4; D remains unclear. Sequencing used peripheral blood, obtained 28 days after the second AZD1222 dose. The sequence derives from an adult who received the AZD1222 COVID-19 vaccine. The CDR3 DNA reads TGTGCCAGTAGTAGCAGATCAACTAATGAAAAACTGTTTTTT. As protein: CASSSRSTNEKLFF.